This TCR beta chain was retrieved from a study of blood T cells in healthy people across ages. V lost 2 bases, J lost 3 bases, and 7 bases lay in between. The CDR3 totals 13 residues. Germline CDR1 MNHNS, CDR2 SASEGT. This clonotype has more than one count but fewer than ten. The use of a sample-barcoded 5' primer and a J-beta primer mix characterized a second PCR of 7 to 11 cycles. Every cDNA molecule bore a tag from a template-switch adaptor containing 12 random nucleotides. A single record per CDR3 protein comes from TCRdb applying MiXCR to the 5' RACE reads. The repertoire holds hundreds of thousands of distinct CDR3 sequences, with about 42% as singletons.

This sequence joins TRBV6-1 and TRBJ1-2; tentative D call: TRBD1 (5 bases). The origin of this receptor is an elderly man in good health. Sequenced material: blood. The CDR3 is CASSEIRDYGYTF. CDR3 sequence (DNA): TGTGCCAGCAGTGAAATCAGGGACTATGGCTACACCTTC.